This entry describes one TCR beta chain. This sample stems from a study of blood T cell repertoires in COVID-19. Two negative PCRs, clearance, or symptom resolution were required of recovered Cohort 3 donors. The table came from immunoSEQ multiplex PCR; TCRdb's copy has only in-frame clones and leaves some out. The sample shows fewer than 250,000 clones, roughly 87% of them seen only once. The CDR3 runs 15 residues. V was clipped by 3 bases and J by 3 bases; unmatched bases: 3. Germline-derived CDR1 and CDR2 are MNHEY and SVGAGI. The specimen was PBMCs or T cells enriched from blood (not recorded which). The receptor was derived from a man aged 25 to 40 who had recovered from COVID-19. The chain recombines TRBV6-5 with TRBJ1-4; 8 bases line up with TRBD1. In nucleotides, the CDR3 is TGTGCCAGCAGTTATACAGGGGGGCCTAATGAAAAACTGTTTTTT. Protein product: CASSYTGGPNEKLFF.